This is a list of T cell receptor beta chains from one sample in a study of T cell repertoires in cytomegalovirus infection. In TCRdb, the reads were re-called with MiXCR into one record per CDR3 protein. The data hold over 100,000 distinct CDR3 sequences, with 25% to 35% observed a single time. No antigens are known for them. This sample comprised CD8+ T cells from cultured PBMCs, obtained from culture after CMV antigen stimulation. Receptor source: a human donor in good health (CMV status not recorded). Some clones in this sample may be carry-over from other donors' samples. The CDR3 runs from the conserved cysteine through the conserved F or W. Fields, in order: J gene, D gene, clone size, V gene, CDR3 DNA, CDR3 protein. The D gene is left open where the match is weak. Expanded clones get a size class; other rows say once, few or many, or leave the size out.

TRBJ1-1 | NA | NA | TRBV12-3/TRBV12-4 | TGTGCCAGCAGCCGACGGGTGGCGGACACTGAAGCTTTCTTT | CASSRRVADTEAFF
TRBJ1-1 | TRBD1 | NA | TRBV6-8 | TGTGCCAGCAGTTACTCGGGACAGGGCTCTGAAGCTTTCTTT | CASSYSGQGSEAFF
TRBJ1-2 | TRBD1 | few | TRBV7-6 | TGTGCCAGCAGCTCCACTACAGGGGGATCCTATGGCTACACCTTC | CASSSTTGGSYGYTF
TRBJ2-5 | NA | NA | TRBV28 | TGTGCCACCTCGGACCAGGGGCTCCCTTACCAAGAGACCCAGTACTTC | CATSDQGLPYQETQYF
TRBJ2-3 | NA | NA | TRBV24-1 | TGTGCCACCAGTGACTTGGGGGGGGGGCTGGATACGCAGTATTTT | CATSDLGGGLDTQYF
TRBJ2-2 | NA | few | TRBV27 | TGTGCCAGCAGTTTGGGGTTTTACACCGGGGAGCTGTTTTTT | CASSLGFYTGELFF
TRBJ2-7 | NA | NA | TRBV7-8 | TGTGCCAGCAGCTTAGTGGGCTTTACCTACGAGCAGTACTTC | CASSLVGFTYEQYF
TRBJ2-5 | NA | NA | TRBV27 | TGTGCCAGCAGAAGGTTGGTAGAAGGTTGGTCAGAGACCCAGTACTTC | CASRRLVEGWSETQYF
TRBJ1-5 | NA | NA | TRBV15 | TGTGCCACCACCCACCGGGCCCCAGGGGCTGGTCAGCCCCAGCATTTT | CATTHRAPGAGQPQHF
TRBJ2-1 | NA | few | TRBV7-8 | TGTGCCAGCAGCGCCCTTGGCAGGGGGGGATACGGTGAGCAGTTCTTC | CASSALGRGGYGEQFF
TRBJ1-1 | NA | NA | TRBV6-5 | TGTGCCAGCAGTCCACAGGGCACGCTGAACACTGAAGCTTTCTTT | CASSPQGTLNTEAFF
TRBJ1-1 | NA | NA | TRBV20-1 | TGCAGTGCTAGGGGACTGTGGGGGGCTTTCTTT | CSARGLWGAFF
TRBJ2-7 | TRBD2 | many | TRBV7-8 | TGTGCCAGCAGCTTTGCGGGGGGGCCGAATCATCCCCTTGGGGAGCAGTACTTC | CASSFAGGPNHPLGEQYF
TRBJ2-1 | NA | few | TRBV12-3/TRBV12-4 | TGTGCCAGCAGTTTTGGTCAGGGGCTTCACAATGAGCAGTTCTTC | CASSFGQGLHNEQFF
TRBJ1-2 | TRBD1 | many | TRBV12-3/TRBV12-4 | TGTGCCAGCAGGGGGATAAACAGACAGGGGACCTCCTATGGCTACACCTTC | CASRGINRQGTSYGYTF
TRBJ1-5 | NA | once | TRBV19 | TGTGCCAGTAGTATGCAGTCAGGTAATCAGCCCCAGCATTTT | CASSMQSGNQPQHF
TRBJ2-7 | NA | many | TRBV19 | TGTGCCAGCCACGACAGCGTCTACGAGCAGTACTTC | CASHDSVYEQYF
TRBJ2-1 | TRBD1 | NA | TRBV10-3 | TGTGCCATCAGTGAAAGCCAAGCGGGACAGGGCTACAATGAGCAGTTCTTC | CAISESQAGQGYNEQFF
TRBJ1-2 | TRBD1 | few | TRBV4-1 | TGCGCCAGCAGCCAAGATGCCCGGGACAGGGGTTACTATGGCTACACCTTC | CASSQDARDRGYYGYTF
TRBJ1-2 | TRBD1 | few | TRBV5-6 | TGTGCCAGCAGCCCTCAGACAGGGGCCGGGGGCTACACCTTC | CASSPQTGAGGYTF
TRBJ1-1 | NA | NA | TRBV5-4 | TGTGCCAGCAGCTTGGGTCAGGCGGTTGAAGCTTTCTTT | CASSLGQAVEAFF
TRBJ2-2 | TRBD1 | few | TRBV7-3 | TGTGCCAGCAGCCCCTGGGACAGGCAGAACACCGGGGAGCTGTTTTTT | CASSPWDRQNTGELFF
TRBJ2-1 | TRBD2 | NA | TRBV27 | TGTGCCAGCAGTTCTCGTGTCGGACTAGCGGGGTTCGTTGAGCAGTTCTTC | CASSSRVGLAGFVEQFF
TRBJ2-1 | TRBD2 | few | TRBV6-6 | TGTGCCAGCAGCTTCATGACTAGCGGGGGGGTGCGGTTCTTC | CASSFMTSGGVRFF
TRBJ2-3 | NA | many | TRBV27 | TGTGCCAGCGGTCGATTCTCCACAGATACGCAGTATTTT | CASGRFSTDTQYF
TRBJ2-2 | NA | NA | TRBV7-9 | TGTGCCAGCAGCCTCGGGGACTCCTCCACCGGGGAGCTGTTTTTT | CASSLGDSSTGELFF
TRBJ2-5 | NA | many | TRBV7-6 | TGTGCCAGCAGCCCAAACCCTTCAGGGTCGACCCAGTACTTC | CASSPNPSGSTQYF
TRBJ2-7 | NA | medium-sized | TRBV7-2 | TGTGCCAGCAGCTCGCCGGGAACCTACGAGCAGTACTTC | CASSSPGTYEQYF